This T cell receptor (beta chain) was captured in a study of cytomegalovirus exposure and HLA in healthy donors. On this clone: Its antigen is as yet unknown.

Findings of the study overall: A later analysis by the authors found several of the most significant clusters apparently linked to common viral pathogens. In vitro work confirmed that three CMV-associated chains recognize CMV antigens.

It was with 60 Vbeta and 13 Jbeta primers that the PCR ran. Profiling relied on immunoSEQ multiplex PCR, and the TCRdb table lists in-frame clones only, not all of them. In the table there are around 150,000 clones, about three quarters of which are singletons. This CDR3 has 13 amino acids. V gave up 3 bases and J gave up 7 bases, with 12 bases separating them. CDR1 is LNHDA, CDR2 SQIVND, per germline (reference sequence). This TCR was sampled from a middle-aged woman in good health and CMV-seropositive. The chain recombines TRBV19 with TRBJ1-2; D might be TRBD1 (6 bases). Sequencing used PBMCs. As DNA, the CDR3 is TGTGCCAGTAGTATGGGGGGGCGCTCTGGCTACACCTTC. The encoded protein is CASSMGGRSGYTF. Filled out from reference TRBV19 and TRBJ1-2, the complete variable domain reads DGGITQSPKYLFRKEGQNVTLSCEQNLNHDAMYWYRQDPGQGLRLIYYSQIVNDFQKGDIAEGYSVSREKKESFPLTVTSAQKNPTAFYLCASSMGGRSGYTFGSGTRLTVV.